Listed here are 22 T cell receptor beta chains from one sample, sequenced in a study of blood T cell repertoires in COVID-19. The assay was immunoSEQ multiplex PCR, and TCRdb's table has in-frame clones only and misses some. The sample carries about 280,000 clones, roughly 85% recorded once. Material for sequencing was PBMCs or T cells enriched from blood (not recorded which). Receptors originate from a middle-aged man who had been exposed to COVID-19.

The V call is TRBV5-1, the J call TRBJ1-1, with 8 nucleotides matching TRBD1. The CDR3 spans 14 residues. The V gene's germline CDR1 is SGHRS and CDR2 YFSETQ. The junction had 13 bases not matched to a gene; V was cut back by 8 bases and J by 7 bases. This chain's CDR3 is CASKQQGGKREAFF. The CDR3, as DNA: TGCGCCAGTAAACAACAGGGGGGCAAACGTGAAGCTTTCTTT. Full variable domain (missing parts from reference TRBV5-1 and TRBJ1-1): KAGVTQTPRYLIKTRGQQVTLSCSPISGHRSVSWYQQTPGQGLQFLFEYFSETQRNKGNFPGRFSGRQFSNSRSEMNVSTLELGDSALYLCASKQQGGKREAFFGQGTRLTVV.

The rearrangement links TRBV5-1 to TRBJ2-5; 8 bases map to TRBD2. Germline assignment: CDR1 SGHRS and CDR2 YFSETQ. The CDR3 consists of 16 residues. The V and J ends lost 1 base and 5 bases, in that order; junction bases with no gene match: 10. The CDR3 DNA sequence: TGCGCCAGCAGCTTGACGGGAGGGCCGGTAAGGGAGACCCAGTACTTC. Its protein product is CASSLTGGPVRETQYF.

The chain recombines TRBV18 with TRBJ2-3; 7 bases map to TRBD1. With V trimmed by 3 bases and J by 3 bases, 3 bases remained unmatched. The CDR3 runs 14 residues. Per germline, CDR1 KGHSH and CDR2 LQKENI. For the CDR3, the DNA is TGTGCCAGCTCACCGACAGGGATAACAGATACGCAGTATTTT. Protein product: CASSPTGITDTQYF.

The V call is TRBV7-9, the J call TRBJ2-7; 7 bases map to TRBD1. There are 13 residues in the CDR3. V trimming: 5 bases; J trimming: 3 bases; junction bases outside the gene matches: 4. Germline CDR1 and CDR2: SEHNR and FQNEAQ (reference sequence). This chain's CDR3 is CASSPTGVYEQYF. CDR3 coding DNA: TGTGCCAGCAGCCCCACAGGGGTCTACGAGCAGTACTTC.

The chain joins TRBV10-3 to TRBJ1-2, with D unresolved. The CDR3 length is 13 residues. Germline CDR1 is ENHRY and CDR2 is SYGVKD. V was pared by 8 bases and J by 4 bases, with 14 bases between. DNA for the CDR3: TGTGCCATCCGAGGGTGGCAAACCTATGGCTACACCTTC. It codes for CAIRGWQTYGYTF.

CDR3 amino acids: CASSMNTASYEQYF. Here the CDR3 DNA reads TGTGCCAGTAGTATGAACACCGCCTCCTACGAGCAGTACTTC. V gene TRBV19 combines with J gene TRBJ2-7; D remains unclear. The germline V gene encodes CDR1 LNHDA and CDR2 SQIVND (reference sequence). CDR3 length: 14 amino acids. V was cut by 3 bases and J by 0 bases, with 9 bases left in between.

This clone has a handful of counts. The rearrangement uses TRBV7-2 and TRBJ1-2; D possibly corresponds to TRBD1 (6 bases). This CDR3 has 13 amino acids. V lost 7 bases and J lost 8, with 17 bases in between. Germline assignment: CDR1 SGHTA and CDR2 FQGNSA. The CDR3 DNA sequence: TGTGCCAGCATCCCTCTGTGGGGGGGCGGCTACACCTTC. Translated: CASIPLWGGGYTF.

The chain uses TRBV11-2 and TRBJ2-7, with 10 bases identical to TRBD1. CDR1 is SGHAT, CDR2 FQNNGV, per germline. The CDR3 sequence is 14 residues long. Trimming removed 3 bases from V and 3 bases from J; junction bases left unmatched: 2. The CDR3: CASSFGTGDYEQYF. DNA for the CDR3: TGTGCCAGCAGCTTCGGGACAGGGGACTACGAGCAGTACTTC.

The CDR3 sequence: CASSFFIYTF. The DNA for the CDR3 is TGTGCCAGCAGCTTCTTTATATACACCTTC. The V and J genes are TRBV5-8 and TRBJ1-2; D uncertain. V was pared by 2 bases and J by 11 bases, with 7 bases between. CDR1 and CDR2 from the germline V gene are SGHTS and YDEGEE. There are 10 residues in the CDR3.

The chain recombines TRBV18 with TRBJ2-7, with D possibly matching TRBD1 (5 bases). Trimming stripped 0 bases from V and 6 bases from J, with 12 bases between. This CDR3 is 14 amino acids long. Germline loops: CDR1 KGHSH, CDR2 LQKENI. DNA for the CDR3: TGTGCCAGCTCACCACCGATTGAACAGGCCGAGCAGTACTTC. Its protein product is CASSPPIEQAEQYF. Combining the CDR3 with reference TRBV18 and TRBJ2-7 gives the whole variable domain NAGVMQNPRHLVRRRGQEARLRCSPMKGHSHVYWYRQLPEEGLKFMVYLQKENIIDESGMPKERFSAEFPKEGPSILRIQQVVRGDSAAYFCASSPPIEQAEQYFGPGTRLTVT.

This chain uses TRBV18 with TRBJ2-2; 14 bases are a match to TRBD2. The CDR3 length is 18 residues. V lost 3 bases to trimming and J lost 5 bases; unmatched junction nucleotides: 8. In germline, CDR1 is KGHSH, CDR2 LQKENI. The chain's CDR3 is CASSPLGLAGVRTGELFF. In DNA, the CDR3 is TGTGCCAGCTCACCTCTGGGACTAGCGGGAGTAAGGACCGGGGAGCTGTTTTTT.

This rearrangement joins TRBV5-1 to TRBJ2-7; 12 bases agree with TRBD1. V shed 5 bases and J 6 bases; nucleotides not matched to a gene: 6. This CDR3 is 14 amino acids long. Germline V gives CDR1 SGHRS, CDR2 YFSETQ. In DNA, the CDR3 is TGCGCCAGCAGAACCGGGACAGGGGGCATCGAGCAGTACTTC. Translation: CASRTGTGGIEQYF.

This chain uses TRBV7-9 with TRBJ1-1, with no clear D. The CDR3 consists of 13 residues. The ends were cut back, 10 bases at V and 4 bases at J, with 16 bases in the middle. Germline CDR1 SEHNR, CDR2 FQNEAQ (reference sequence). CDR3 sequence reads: CAIRFRVGTEAFF. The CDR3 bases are TGTGCCATCAGGTTCCGAGTTGGCACTGAAGCTTTCTTT.

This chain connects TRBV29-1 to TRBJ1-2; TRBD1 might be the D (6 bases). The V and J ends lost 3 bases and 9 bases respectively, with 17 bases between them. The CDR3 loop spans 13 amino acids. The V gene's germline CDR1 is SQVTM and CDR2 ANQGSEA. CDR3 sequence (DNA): TGCAGCGTTGAGCCCCTTAGGGGGAATAGCTACACCTTC. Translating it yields CSVEPLRGNSYTF.

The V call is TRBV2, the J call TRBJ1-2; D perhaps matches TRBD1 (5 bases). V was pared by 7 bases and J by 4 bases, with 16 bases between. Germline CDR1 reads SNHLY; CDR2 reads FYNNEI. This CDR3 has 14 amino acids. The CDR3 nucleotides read TGTGCCAGCATGTGGCTTCCAGGGCCCTATGGCTACACCTTC. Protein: CASMWLPGPYGYTF.

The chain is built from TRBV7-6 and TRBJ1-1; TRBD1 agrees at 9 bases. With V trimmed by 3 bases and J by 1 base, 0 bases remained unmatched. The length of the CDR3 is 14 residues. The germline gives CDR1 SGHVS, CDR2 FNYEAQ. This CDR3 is CASSLGQGNTEAFF. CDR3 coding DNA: TGTGCCAGCAGCTTGGGACAGGGGAACACTGAAGCTTTCTTT. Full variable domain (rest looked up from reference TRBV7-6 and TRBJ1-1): GAGVSQSPRYKVTKRGQDVALRCDPISGHVSLYWYRQALGQGPEFLTYFNYEAQQDKSGLPNDRFSAERPEGSISTLTIQRTEQRDSAMYRCASSLGQGNTEAFFGQGTRLTVV.

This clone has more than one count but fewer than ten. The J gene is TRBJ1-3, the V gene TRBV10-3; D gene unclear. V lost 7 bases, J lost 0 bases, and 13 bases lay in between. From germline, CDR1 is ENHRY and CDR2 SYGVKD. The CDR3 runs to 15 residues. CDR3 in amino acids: CAITPQIPSGNTIYF. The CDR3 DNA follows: TGTGCCATCACCCCCCAGATTCCCTCTGGAAACACCATATATTTT.

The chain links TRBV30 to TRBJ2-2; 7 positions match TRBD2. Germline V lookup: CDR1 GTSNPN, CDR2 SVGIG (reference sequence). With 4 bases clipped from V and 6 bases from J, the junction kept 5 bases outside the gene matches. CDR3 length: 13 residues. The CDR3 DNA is TGTGCCTGGACCAGCGGGGTTCCCGGGGAGCTGTTTTTT. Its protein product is CAWTSGVPGELFF.

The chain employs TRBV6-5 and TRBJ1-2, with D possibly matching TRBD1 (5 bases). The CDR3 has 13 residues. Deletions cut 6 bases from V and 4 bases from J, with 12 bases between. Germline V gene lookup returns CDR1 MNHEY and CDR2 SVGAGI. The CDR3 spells CASSSGQSYGYTF. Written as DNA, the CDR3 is TGTGCCAGCAGCTCAGGACAAAGCTATGGCTACACCTTC.

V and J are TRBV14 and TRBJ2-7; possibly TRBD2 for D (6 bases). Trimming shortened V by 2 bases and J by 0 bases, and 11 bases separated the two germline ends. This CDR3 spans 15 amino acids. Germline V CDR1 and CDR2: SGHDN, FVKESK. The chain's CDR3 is CASSQTGTVSYEQYF. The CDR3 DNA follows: TGTGCCAGCAGCCAAACCGGGACTGTCTCCTACGAGCAGTACTTC.

The CDR3 here is CASSSGGTIYF. DNA of the CDR3: TGTGCCAGCAGCTCCGGGGGCACCATATATTTT. V gene TRBV7-9 combines with J gene TRBJ1-3, with D tentatively TRBD1 (5 bases). Germline V gene data show CDR1 as SEHNR and CDR2 as FQNEAQ (reference sequence). Trimming removed 4 bases at V and 9 bases at J, with 7 bases between. The CDR3 spans 11 residues.

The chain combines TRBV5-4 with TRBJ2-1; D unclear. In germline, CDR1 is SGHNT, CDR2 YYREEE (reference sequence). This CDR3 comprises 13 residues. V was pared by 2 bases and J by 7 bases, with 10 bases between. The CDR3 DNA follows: TGTGCCAGCAGCTTCTGGCTCGAAAATGAGCAGTTCTTC. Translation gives CASSFWLENEQFF.